This TCR beta chain was identified in a study of T cells after yellow fever vaccination. The study made its TCR cDNA through 5'RACE template switching. That step introduced a universal primer site along with UMIs. TCRdb called the 5' RACE reads again in MiXCR, with one record for every CDR3 protein. There are some 320,000 distinct CDR3 sequences in the sample; approximately 4.5% occur only once, and 15% to 20% lies in the top ten. Study-level points and caveats: By day 5 rather than day 15, the secondary response had peaked, though it was weaker.

In the case of this clonotype: Its cognate antigen is unknown.

V was clipped by 1 base and J by 4 bases, with 5 bases between them. There are 13 residues in the CDR3. Germline V lookup: CDR1 SGHTA, CDR2 FQGTGA. The sequencing used PBMCs, collected 15 days after the yellow fever booster vaccination. This chain joins TRBV7-3 and TRBJ2-1; the D is unclear. This clonotype originated in a man in his late teens or twenties who received the YFV17D yellow fever vaccine. The chain's CDR3 is CASSLMGYNEQFF. In DNA form, the CDR3 reads TGTGCCAGCAGCTTAATGGGGTACAATGAGCAGTTCTTC.